This T cell receptor beta chain was recorded in a study of post-analysis software for immune sequencing data. At the level of the study: The courses of disease that were included comprised relapsing-remitting, secondary progressive and progressive-relapsing multiple sclerosis. Study results and caveats: Relative to controls, patients with multiple sclerosis showed significantly lower normalized Chao1 diversity. When the samples were clustered directly with F measure, those that had been prepared in the same batch showed strong co-clustering.

Built from TCR beta cDNA, the libraries had unique molecular identifiers in them. Between roughly 0.95 and 10 million T cells gave rise to some 520,000 cDNA molecules. TCRdb re-called the PCR reads with MiXCR, one entry per CDR3 protein. Of some 450,000 distinct CDR3 sequences in the sample, 45% were seen once. In this sample, this clonotype turned up a few times. Its antigen is as yet unknown. Material for sequencing was blood. This receptor was identified in a girl aged 5 to 17 with multiple sclerosis.

CDR3 region: CASSARYRYEQYF. The CDR3 region has the DNA TGTGCCAGCAGTGCCCGTTACAGGTACGAGCAGTACTTC. V usage is TRBV6-9 and J usage is TRBJ2-7; a possible D gene is TRBD1 (5 bases). V dropped 5 bases and J dropped 4 bases, with 12 bases sitting between them. In germline, CDR1 is MNHGY, CDR2 SVAAGI. The CDR3 spans 13 residues.